The 21 T cell receptor beta chains in this list originate from one sample, sequenced in a study of blood T cell repertoires in COVID-19 (TCRdb year 2020). Library construction relied on the immunoSEQ multiplex PCR assay. Sourced from immuneACCESS, this table was stored by TCRdb with only in-frame sequences that have V and J called. A share of the clones is absent; for the studies checked, an unresolved V gene accounts for under half, and the remainder has no known explanation. The sample table holds around 700,000 clones, of which 90% were seen once. Around 0.3% of the sample is held by the ten biggest clonotypes. What was sequenced was peripheral blood. These receptor sequences come from a woman younger than 35 with acute or convalescent COVID-19.

The V and J genes are TRBV3-1 (or the pseudogene TRBV3-2) and TRBJ1-3; D gene ambiguous. There are 13 residues in the CDR3. Germline V CDR1 and CDR2: LGHDT, YNNKEL (reference sequence). The V end was cut by 6 bases, the J end by 0 bases, with 6 bases between. This CDR3 reads CASRLTSGNTIYF. The CDR3 DNA follows: TGTGCCAGCAGACTTACCTCTGGAAACACCATATATTTT.

Concerning this clone itself: The junction and the germline gene differ at one end; a read error may be behind it. The chain carries TRBV7-2 and TRBJ2-7, with D possibly being TRBD1 (6 bases). CDR3 length: 11 residues. In germline, CDR1 is SGHTA, CDR2 FQGNSA. The CDR3 protein is CASSLKGQLGF. CDR3 coding DNA: TGTGCCAGCAGCTTAAAGGGACAACTAGGTTTC.

The chain employs TRBV5-1 and TRBJ1-1; no clear D gene. Trimming pared 1 base from V and 3 bases from J, leaving 10 bases between. The CDR3 sequence is 14 residues long. Germline V lookup: CDR1 SGHRS, CDR2 YFSETQ. CDR3 loop: CASSLLSYDTEAFF. The CDR3 DNA reads as TGCGCCAGCAGCTTGCTTTCCTACGACACTGAAGCTTTCTTT.

This clone came up once. The gene calls are TRBV7-9 and TRBJ2-1; 9 bases map to TRBD1. Germline V gene lookup returns CDR1 SEHNR and CDR2 FQNEAQ (reference sequence). The CDR3 spans 19 residues. Trimming removed 6 bases from V and 3 bases from J; junction bases left unmatched: 18. CDR3 loop: CASRPMGDRDFPFYNEQFF. The DNA of the CDR3 is TGTGCCAGCAGGCCCATGGGGGACAGGGACTTCCCGTTCTACAATGAGCAGTTCTTC.

The gene calls are TRBV20-1 and TRBJ1-5; TRBD1 matches 7 bases. The V gene end was trimmed by 7 bases and the J gene end by 12 bases; junction bases not matched to a gene: 9. The CDR3 runs 11 residues. Germline CDR1 is DFQATT and CDR2 is SNEGSKA (reference sequence). The CDR3 nucleotides are TGCAGTGTTCAGACCCGGGACAGCCAGCATTTT. Its translation is CSVQTRDSQHF.

The J gene is TRBJ1-5, the V gene TRBV25-1; tentatively, D is TRBD1 (5 bases). This CDR3 has 14 amino acids. Per germline, CDR1 MGHDK and CDR2 SYGVNS. V lost 3 bases, J lost 2 bases, and 8 bases lay in between. CDR3 amino acids: CASSDRDGNQPQHF. In DNA, the CDR3 is TGTGCCAGCAGTGACAGGGATGGCAATCAGCCCCAGCATTTT.

V and J are TRBV7-2 and TRBJ2-3; TRBD2 agrees at 8 bases. Looked up from germline, CDR1 is SGHTA and CDR2 is FQGNSA. The CDR3 extends over 14 amino acids. The ends lost 6 bases at V and 2 bases at J; junction bases unmatched: 4. The CDR3: CASSYSGATDTQYF. Here the CDR3 DNA reads TGTGCCAGCAGTTATAGCGGGGCCACAGATACGCAGTATTTT.

The chain uses TRBV4-1 and TRBJ2-1, with 8 bases that match TRBD2. This CDR3 is 17 amino acids long. The V gene end was trimmed by 4 bases and the J gene end by 1 base; junction bases not matched to a gene: 9. CDR1 is MGHRA and CDR2 is YSYEKL in the germline V gene. The CDR3 DNA reads as TGCGCCAGCAGCCCAACCCCGGGGGGGGCGTCCTACAATGAGCAGTTCTTC. Residues: CASSPTPGGASYNEQFF.

The chain recombines TRBV27 with TRBJ1-1; no clear D gene. Germline V CDR1 and CDR2: MNHEY, SMNVEV (reference sequence). The CDR3 extends over 15 amino acids. Trimming pared 2 bases from V and 0 bases from J, leaving 10 bases between. CDR3 sequence: CASSLRPTMNTEAFF. The CDR3 bases are TGTGCCAGCAGTTTACGGCCCACTATGAACACTGAAGCTTTCTTT.

The CDR3 spells CASSFFGVSPLHF. CDR3 nucleotide sequence: TGTGCCAGCAGCTTTTTCGGTGTCTCACCCCTCCACTTT. V usage is TRBV7-2 and J usage is TRBJ1-6; D unresolved. The germline gives CDR1 SGHTA, CDR2 FQGNSA. This CDR3 is built from 13 residues. V was cut by 3 bases and J by 10 bases, with 10 bases left in between.

The rearrangement joins TRBV5-1 to TRBJ1-2; no reliable D call. The V end lost 4 bases, the J end lost 6 bases, and 19 bases lay between the germline ends. CDR3 size: 15 residues. Germline V gene sequence: CDR1 SGHRS, CDR2 YFSETQ. CDR3 in DNA: TGCGCCAGCAGCGTAGATAGTAGAGGGCCGGATGGCTACACCTTC. Its protein is CASSVDSRGPDGYTF.

CDR3 region: CASSDRDPPGDHGYTF. The CDR3 DNA sequence: TGTGCCAGCAGTGACCGAGATCCCCCAGGGGACCATGGCTACACCTTC. This chain connects TRBV6-4 to TRBJ1-2; possible D gene TRBD1, 6 bases. CDR3 length: 16 amino acids. The germline V gene encodes CDR1 MRHNA and CDR2 SNTAGT. The germline V and J ends were trimmed by 2 bases and 6 bases, with 19 bases remaining between them.

The genes are TRBV19 and TRBJ1-2, with D unclear. The CDR3 runs 15 residues. CDR1 is LNHDA, CDR2 SQIVND, per germline (reference sequence). V was shortened by 4 bases and J by 1 base, with 13 bases between the two germline ends. The CDR3 bases are TGTGCCAGTAGTACTGAGATCGACATTAACTATGGCTACACCTTC. It translates to CASSTEIDINYGYTF.

The chain has TRBV29-1 and TRBJ2-3; 7 positions agree with TRBD1. The length of the CDR3 is 13 residues. Germline V gene data show CDR1 as SQVTM and CDR2 as ANQGSEA. Trimming cost V 2 bases and J 1 base; bases outside gene matches: 0. CDR3 coding DNA: TGCAGCGTTGAAACAGGGGGCACAGATACGCAGTATTTT. Protein sequence: CSVETGGTDTQYF.

The chain couples TRBV3-1 (or the pseudogene TRBV3-2) to TRBJ2-5; TRBD2 aligns across 12 bases. V lost 3 bases and J lost 3; bases outside the gene matches: 5. Germline values: CDR1 LGHDT, CDR2 YNNKEL (reference sequence). CDR3 length: 16 residues. The CDR3 loop reads CASSQASGGGKETQYF. The DNA for the CDR3 is TGTGCCAGCAGCCAGGCTAGCGGGGGGGGAAAAGAGACCCAGTACTTC.

The chain combines TRBV6-5 with TRBJ2-7; 11 positions agree with TRBD1. The CDR3 sequence is 15 residues long. CDR1 and CDR2 (germline): MNHEY, SVGAGI. V trimming: 7 bases; J trimming: 6 bases; junction bases outside the gene matches: 11. The DNA for the CDR3 is TGTGCCAGCAACCCTCCCGGACAGGGGGCGTCCGAGCAGTACTTC. This translates into CASNPPGQGASEQYF.

The CDR3: CASSEQGGYEKLFF. The CDR3 region has the DNA TGTGCCAGCAGTGAACAGGGGGGTTATGAAAAACTGTTTTTT. The chain carries TRBV2 and TRBJ1-4; 7 bases agree with TRBD1. Looked up from germline, CDR1 is SNHLY and CDR2 is FYNNEI. The junction had 3 bases not matched to a gene; V was cut back by 2 bases and J by 6 bases. CDR3 length: 14 amino acids.

A word on this clone: This CDR3 is also generated by other DNA sequences in the sample. V gene TRBV5-1 combines with J gene TRBJ1-3; D possibly corresponds to TRBD1 (6 bases). Germline CDR1 SGHRS, CDR2 YFSETQ. CDR3 length: 15 amino acids. The V end lost 0 bases, the J end lost 2 bases, and 9 bases lay between the germline ends. Here the CDR3 reads CASSLGQGPGNTIYF. The CDR3 DNA sequence: TGCGCCAGCAGCTTGGGGCAGGGGCCTGGAAACACCATATATTTT. The whole variable domain, remainder taken from reference TRBV5-1 and TRBJ1-3, is KAGVTQTPRYLIKTRGQQVTLSCSPISGHRSVSWYQQTPGQGLQFLFEYFSETQRNKGNFPGRFSGRQFSNSRSEMNVSTLELGDSALYLCASSLGQGPGNTIYFGEGSWLTVV.

In its sample, this clone was seen once. This chain joins TRBV5-8 and TRBJ1-2; a weak D match, TRBD1 (5 bases). The germline gives CDR1 SGHTS, CDR2 YDEGEE. V was pared by 4 bases and J by 8 bases, with 12 bases between. CDR3 length: 12 amino acids. The CDR3 region is CASSPGWQGYTF. CDR3 DNA sequence: TGTGCCAGCAGCCCAGGGTGGCAGGGCTACACCTTC.

This chain joins TRBV2 and TRBJ1-1; the D gene is possibly TRBD1 (5 bases). The CDR3 has 12 amino acids. The V gene's germline CDR1 is SNHLY and CDR2 FYNNEI. Trimming took off 8 bases at V and 1 base at J, with 8 bases between the two ends. CDR3 DNA sequence: TGTGCCAGCCAACAGGAGAACACTGAAGCTTTCTTT. It codes for CASQQENTEAFF.

In the case of this clone: This same CDR3 is encoded by further DNA sequences in the sample. The rearrangement joins TRBV5-1 to TRBJ1-1, with 8 bases lining up with TRBD1. V lost 4 bases to trimming and J lost 8 bases; unmatched junction nucleotides: 4. Germline CDR1 SGHRS, CDR2 YFSETQ. The CDR3 length is 12 residues. CDR3: CASSLTGVEAFF. The CDR3 nucleotides are TGCGCCAGCAGCCTGACAGGGGTAGAAGCTTTCTTT.